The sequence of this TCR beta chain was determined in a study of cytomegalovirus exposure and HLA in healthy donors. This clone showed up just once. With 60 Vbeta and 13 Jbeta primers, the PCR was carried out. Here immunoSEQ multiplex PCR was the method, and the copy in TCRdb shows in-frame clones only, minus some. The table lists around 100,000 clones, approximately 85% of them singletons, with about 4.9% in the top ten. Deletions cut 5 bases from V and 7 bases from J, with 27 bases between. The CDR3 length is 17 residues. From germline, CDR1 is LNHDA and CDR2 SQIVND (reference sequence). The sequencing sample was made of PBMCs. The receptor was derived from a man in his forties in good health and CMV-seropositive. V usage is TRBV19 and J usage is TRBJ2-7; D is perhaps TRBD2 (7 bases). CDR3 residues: CASSEAWGRGGTREQYF. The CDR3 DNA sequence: TGTGCCAGTAGTGAGGCGTGGGGGCGCGGGGGAACTAGAGAGCAGTACTTC. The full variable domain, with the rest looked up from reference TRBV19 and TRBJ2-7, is DGGITQSPKYLFRKEGQNVTLSCEQNLNHDAMYWYRQDPGQGLRLIYYSQIVNDFQKGDIAEGYSVSREKKESFPLTVTSAQKNPTAFYLCASSEAWGRGGTREQYFGPGTRLTVT.